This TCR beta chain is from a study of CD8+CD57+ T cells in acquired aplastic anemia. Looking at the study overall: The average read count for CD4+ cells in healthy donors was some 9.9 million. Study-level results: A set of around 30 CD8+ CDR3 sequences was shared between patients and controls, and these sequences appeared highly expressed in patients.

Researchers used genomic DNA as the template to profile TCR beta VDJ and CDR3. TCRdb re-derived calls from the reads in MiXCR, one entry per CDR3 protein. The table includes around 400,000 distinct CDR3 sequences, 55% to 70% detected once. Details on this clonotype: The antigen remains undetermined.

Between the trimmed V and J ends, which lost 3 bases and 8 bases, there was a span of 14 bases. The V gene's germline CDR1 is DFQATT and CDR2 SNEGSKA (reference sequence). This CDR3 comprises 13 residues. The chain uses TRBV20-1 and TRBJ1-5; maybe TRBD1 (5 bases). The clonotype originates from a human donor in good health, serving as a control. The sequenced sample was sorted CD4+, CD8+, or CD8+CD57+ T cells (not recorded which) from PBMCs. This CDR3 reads CSASMGGREPQHF. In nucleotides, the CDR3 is TGCAGTGCTAGTATGGGGGGACGGGAGCCCCAGCATTTT.